This T cell receptor beta chain stems from a study of human T cells and chemical hapten exposure. Overall study context: There were per-sample TCR yield variations, arising mainly from small pooled library volume differences.

Noted time point: patch test 1, 2 weeks after DPC sensitization. The treatment was: therapeutic diphenylcyclopropenone sensitization with weekly scalp DPC. In the case of this clonotype: Its cognate antigen is unknown. This clone may be a read error of a much larger clone one base away.

Study conclusions and caveats: The donor cohort had alopecia, so its immune response may not match that of healthy people.

CDR3 length: 21 residues. Germline V gene lookup returns CDR1 SGHVS and CDR2 FQNEAQ. V shed 1 base and J 2 bases; nucleotides not matched to a gene: 20. TCRdb passed the RACE reads through MiXCR, listing each CDR3 protein once. The data show about 100,000 distinct CDR3 sequences, 10% seen once. The chain links TRBV7-8 to TRBJ2-4; 7 nucleotides align to TRBD2. The sample here was whole blood, taken in connection with sensitization to the hapten diphenylcyclopropenone (DPC). The sequence derives from a man in his forties or fifties with alopecia areata. Some clones in this sample may be carry-over from other donors' samples. CDR3 protein: CASSLGRGLSGEGLTKNIQYF. CDR3 bases: TGTGCCAGCAGCTTAGGCCGGGGCCTCAGCGGGGAGGGGCTAACCAAAAACATTCAGTACTTC.